This T cell receptor (beta chain) was identified in a study of blood T cell repertoires in COVID-19. Measured with immunoSEQ multiplex PCR; TCRdb has only the in-frame clones, and not every one. This repertoire shows approximately 44,000 clones, over 70% found once; its top ten account for roughly 1.3%. In its sample, this clone was seen once. Germline-derived CDR1 and CDR2 are MDHEN and SYDVKM. The CDR3 covers 12 residues. Between the trimmed V and J ends, which lost 7 bases and 2 bases, there was a span of 8 bases. This chain links TRBV28 with TRBJ1-2; no definite D call. The source material was peripheral blood. This receptor was taken from a woman aged 40 to 50 with acute or convalescent COVID-19. CDR3 residues: CASNPGNYGYTF. CDR3 DNA: TGTGCCAGCAACCCAGGAAACTATGGCTACACCTTC.